This T cell receptor (beta chain) was recorded in a study of blood T cell repertoires in COVID-19. Profiled with immunoSEQ multiplex PCR; TCRdb holds only in-frame clones, not every one. The sample lists roughly 140,000 clones; around four fifths were seen once. This CDR3 spans 13 amino acids. After removal of 8 bases from V and 4 bases from J, the junction contained 6 bases not matched to a gene. The germline gives CDR1 MNHEY, CDR2 SVGAGI. The source material was peripheral blood. The TCR comes from a middle-aged woman with active or convalescent COVID-19. This chain links TRBV6-5 with TRBJ1-2, with 8 bases lining up with TRBD1. CDR3 nucleotide sequence: TGTGCCAGCCTTTTCGACAGGGGCTATGGCTACACCTTC. Its translation: CASLFDRGYGYTF.